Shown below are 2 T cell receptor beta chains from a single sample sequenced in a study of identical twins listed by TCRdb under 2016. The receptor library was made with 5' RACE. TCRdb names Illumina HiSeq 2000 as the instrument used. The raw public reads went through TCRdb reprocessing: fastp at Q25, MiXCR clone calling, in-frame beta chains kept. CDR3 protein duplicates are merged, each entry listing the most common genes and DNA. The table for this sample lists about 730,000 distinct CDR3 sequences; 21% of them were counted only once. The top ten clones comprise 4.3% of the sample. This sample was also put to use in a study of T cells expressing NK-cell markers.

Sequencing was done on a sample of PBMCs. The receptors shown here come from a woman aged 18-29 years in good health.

This chain's CDR3 is CASSAIRVQGTTSANTGELFF. The CDR3 bases are TGTGCCAGCAGCGCGATCCGAGTACAGGGAACCACTAGCGCGAACACCGGGGAGCTGTTTTTT. V and J are TRBV11-2 and TRBJ2-2, with D perhaps TRBD2 (7 bases). The CDR3 is 21 residues long. Germline loops: CDR1 SGHAT, CDR2 FQNNGV. The V gene lost 5 bases and the J gene lost 0 bases, with 28 bases spanning the gap.

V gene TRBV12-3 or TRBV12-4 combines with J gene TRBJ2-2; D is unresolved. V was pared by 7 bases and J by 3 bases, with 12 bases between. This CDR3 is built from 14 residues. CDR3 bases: TGTGCCAGCATGGTCGGTGCGTACACCGGGGAGCTGTTTTTT. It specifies CASMVGAYTGELFF.